Shown below are 25 T cell receptor beta chains from a single sample sequenced in a study of OX40 agonist ivuxolimab in advanced cancers. Here immunoSEQ multiplex PCR was the method, and the copy in TCRdb shows in-frame clones only, minus some. This table holds about 45,000 clones, about nine tenths found once. The sample was CD4+ or CD8+ T cells sorted from blood, taken in a trial of the OX40 agonist ivuxolimab. The receptors derive from an adult with an advanced solid tumor such as melanoma, head and neck, liver or kidney cancer.

The rearrangement uses TRBV7-9 and TRBJ2-7; D remains ambiguous. The germline V gene has CDR1 SEHNR and CDR2 FQNEAQ (reference sequence). Deletions cut 5 bases from V and 4 bases from J, with 9 bases between. CDR3 size: 12 residues. CDR3 nucleotide sequence: TGTGCCAGCAGCCCCGACGGATACGAGCAGTACTTC. Translating gives CASSPDGYEQYF. Filled out from reference TRBV7-9 and TRBJ2-7, the complete variable domain reads DTGVSQNPRHKITKRGQNVTFRCDPISEHNRLYWYRQTLGQGPEFLTYFQNEAQLEKSRLLSDRFSAERPKGSFSTLEIQRTEQGDSAMYLCASSPDGYEQYFGPGTRLTVT.

The chain uses TRBV5-1 and TRBJ1-4; D unclear. Germline values: CDR1 SGHRS, CDR2 YFSETQ. The CDR3 sequence is 18 residues long. V was clipped by 0 bases and J by 1 base, with 16 bases between them. The CDR3 DNA reads as TGCGCCAGCAGCTTGGCGGAGGCTTGGGCGGAAACTAATGAAAAACTGTTTTTT. Protein: CASSLAEAWAETNEKLFF.

The chain joins TRBV7-8 to TRBJ2-6, with D perhaps TRBD1 (7 bases). The germline V gene has CDR1 SGHVS and CDR2 FQNEAQ. Trimming left V 5 bases short and J 6 bases short, with 32 bases between. The CDR3 loop spans 21 amino acids. CDR3 DNA: TGTGCCAGCAGCCCGACCCCAGGGGGGCGATTCCCCTCTGGGGTGGCCAACGTCCTGACTTTC. Its translation is CASSPTPGGRFPSGVANVLTF.

The count of this clone is one. The chain joins TRBV28 to TRBJ1-1; D unresolved. The CDR3 loop spans 13 amino acids. Germline V lookup: CDR1 MDHEN, CDR2 SYDVKM. V was clipped by 5 bases and J by 6 bases, with 13 bases between them. Here the CDR3 DNA reads TGTGCCAGCAGTCCTCACGTAACCTCTGAAGCTTTCTTT. Translating gives CASSPHVTSEAFF.

V usage is TRBV7-8 and J usage is TRBJ2-1; perhaps D is TRBD1 or TRBD2 (5 bases each). CDR1 is SGHVS, CDR2 FQNEAQ, per germline. The V gene lost 8 bases and the J gene lost 0 bases, with 14 bases spanning the gap. The CDR3 spans 15 residues. Here the CDR3 reads CASAEGTSSYNEQFF. The CDR3 coding sequence is TGTGCCAGCGCCGAAGGGACGAGCTCCTACAATGAGCAGTTCTTC.

V and J are TRBV11-2 and TRBJ2-5; D gene ambiguous. The germline V and J ends were trimmed by 6 bases and 5 bases, with 13 bases remaining between them. The length of the CDR3 is 13 residues. Germline V CDR1 and CDR2: SGHAT, FQNNGV. The CDR3 sequence is CASRDHTEETQYF. CDR3 DNA sequence: TGTGCCAGCAGAGATCACACCGAGGAGACCCAGTACTTC.

The chain combines TRBV19 with TRBJ2-2, with 8 bases identical to TRBD2. The germline V gene encodes CDR1 LNHDA and CDR2 SQIVND (reference sequence). This CDR3 comprises 14 residues. Trimming removed 7 bases from V and 4 bases from J; junction bases left unmatched: 5. The CDR3, as DNA: TGTGCCAGTACGGCGGGAGGAGGCACCGGGGAGCTGTTTTTT. Translation: CASTAGGGTGELFF.

The chain joins TRBV6-5 to TRBJ2-7; D is perhaps TRBD1 (5 bases). V gave up 6 bases and J gave up 3 bases, with 9 bases separating them. From germline, CDR1 is MNHEY and CDR2 SVGAGI. This CDR3 spans 12 amino acids. CDR3 sequence reads: CASRTQGYEQYF. For the CDR3, the DNA is TGTGCCAGCAGAACCCAGGGCTACGAGCAGTACTTC.

V and J are TRBV10-3 and TRBJ2-7, with TRBD2 identical over 10 bases. CDR1 is ENHRY, CDR2 SYGVKD, per germline. Trimming took 3 bases from V and 3 from J; bases not matched to a gene: 5. The CDR3 is made up of 15 amino acids. CDR3 DNA sequence: TGTGCCATCAGTGAAAGGACTAGCGGATACTACGAGCAGTACTTC. Encoded protein: CAISERTSGYYEQYF.

The V gene is TRBV27, the J gene TRBJ2-6; TRBD1 might be the D (6 bases). In germline, CDR1 is MNHEY, CDR2 SMNVEV (reference sequence). V lost 5 bases, J lost 2 bases, and 10 bases lay in between. CDR3 length equals 15 residues. The CDR3 is CASSRTGPGANVLTF. The CDR3 DNA sequence: TGTGCCAGCAGTCGAACAGGGCCTGGGGCCAACGTCCTGACTTTC. Complete variable domain (other parts from reference TRBV27 and TRBJ2-6): EAQVTQNPRYLITVTGKKLTVTCSQNMNHEYMSWYRQDPGLGLRQIYYSMNVEVTDKGDVPEGYKVSRKEKRNFPLILESPSPNQTSLYFCASSRTGPGANVLTFGAGSRLTVL.

The rearrangement links TRBV18 to TRBJ2-3; the match to TRBD2 covers 7 bases. Germline V CDR1 and CDR2: KGHSH, LQKENI. This CDR3 is 16 amino acids long. V dropped 4 bases and J dropped 2; count of bases not matched to a gene: 9. CDR3 amino acids: CASSQDLAAPTDTQYF. The CDR3 DNA sequence: TGTGCCAGCTCACAAGACCTAGCGGCTCCCACAGATACGCAGTATTTT.

This chain links TRBV7-9 with TRBJ2-3; 11 bases match TRBD1. The length of the CDR3 is 17 residues. Unmatched junction bases numbered 7, after V lost 5 bases and J lost 0 bases. The germline V gene encodes CDR1 SEHNR and CDR2 FQNEAQ (reference sequence). CDR3 protein: CASSPRTGGHSTDTQYF. In DNA, the CDR3 is TGTGCCAGCAGCCCCCGGACAGGGGGCCACAGCACAGATACGCAGTATTTT.

A remark on this clone: An end of the junction does not agree with germline; a read error may underlie this. The chain carries TRBV27 and TRBJ2-7, with D perhaps TRBD1 or TRBD2 (5 bases each). The length of the CDR3 is 17 residues. CDR1 is MNHEY, CDR2 SMNVEV, per germline (reference sequence). CDR3 DNA: TGTGCCAGCAGATCGGGACCTTCTGTCCGTTCCGCCTATGAGCAGTACTTC. Translating gives CASRSGPSVRSAYEQYF.

The rearrangement uses TRBV6-6 and TRBJ2-1; 13 nucleotides line up with TRBD2. Germline V gene lookup returns CDR1 MNHNY and CDR2 SVGAGI (reference sequence). J gave up 6 bases and V 1 base, and 3 bases lay outside the gene matches. CDR3 length: 16 residues. The DNA of the CDR3 is TGTGCCAGCAGTTACTGGACTAGCGGGAGTGTCAATGAGCAGTTCTTC. This sequence encodes CASSYWTSGSVNEQFF.

The J gene is TRBJ1-1, the V gene TRBV30; 8 bases map to TRBD1. There are 13 residues in the CDR3. V shed 3 bases, J shed 1 base, and the junction held 1 base outside the gene matches. From germline, CDR1 is GTSNPN and CDR2 SVGIG (reference sequence). This CDR3 is CAWRGQGNTEAFF. CDR3 DNA sequence: TGTGCCTGGAGAGGACAGGGGAACACTGAAGCTTTCTTT.

J is TRBJ2-5 and V is TRBV5-4, with D maybe TRBD1 (6 bases). The CDR3 is 14 amino acids. CDR1 is SGHNT, CDR2 YYREEE, per germline (reference sequence). V was cut by 4 bases and J by 5 bases, with 15 bases left in between. As DNA, the CDR3 is TGTGCCAGCAGCCCTGGACAGTTCGGGGAGACCCAGTACTTC. It codes for CASSPGQFGETQYF.

The chain joins TRBV27 to TRBJ2-2; 10 bases are shared with TRBD2. Germline V gene data show CDR1 as MNHEY and CDR2 as SMNVEV (reference sequence). The CDR3 is 18 residues long. J was trimmed by 5 bases and V by 0 bases; bases with no gene match: 9. This CDR3 is CASSLSRGLAGVTGELFF. The CDR3 nucleotides are TGTGCCAGCAGTTTATCTCGGGGTCTAGCGGGAGTGACCGGGGAGCTGTTTTTT.

The CDR3 protein is CASSFGLAVYNEQFF. The CDR3 bases are TGTGCCAGCAGTTTCGGACTAGCGGTTTACAATGAGCAGTTCTTC. V gene TRBV27 combines with J gene TRBJ2-1; 10 bases fit TRBD2. This CDR3 is built from 15 residues. The V gene end was trimmed by 3 bases and the J gene end by 4 bases; junction bases not matched to a gene: 3. Germline values: CDR1 MNHEY, CDR2 SMNVEV (reference sequence).

This chain links TRBV5-5 with TRBJ1-5; D is undetermined. There are 16 residues in the CDR3. Germline V gene lookup returns CDR1 SGHKS and CDR2 YYEKEE (reference sequence). Trimming stripped 0 bases from V and 1 base from J, with 11 bases between. The CDR3 region has the DNA TGTGCCAGCAGCTTGGGTTGGGTTGGGAGCAATCAGCCCCAGCATTTT. It is translated as CASSLGWVGSNQPQHF.

This clone was found once. The genes are TRBV19 and TRBJ2-7, with a weak D call TRBD1 (5 bases). The CDR3 contains 13 residues. Trimming removed 10 bases at V and 0 bases at J, with 13 bases between. Germline CDR1 is LNHDA and CDR2 is SQIVND (reference sequence). This CDR3 is CATGSDISYEQYF. The CDR3 DNA sequence: TGTGCCACCGGGTCGGACATCTCCTACGAGCAGTACTTC.

The chain links TRBV4-1 to TRBJ2-2; D is possibly TRBD1 or TRBD2 (5 bases each). Germline lookup yields CDR1 MGHRA and CDR2 YSYEKL. The CDR3 is 14 residues long. Trimming cost V 7 bases and J 3 bases, with 12 bases left between them. The CDR3 DNA is TGCGCCAGCAAATTCGGGGCGGACACCGGGGAGCTGTTTTTT. Amino acids: CASKFGADTGELFF.

The chain links TRBV13 to TRBJ2-1, with 11 bases identical to TRBD2. CDR3 length: 16 amino acids. V lost 5 bases to trimming and J lost 5 bases; unmatched junction nucleotides: 8. Germline V gives CDR1 PRHDT, CDR2 FYEKMQ (reference sequence). The CDR3 is CASSPGTSGLDNEQFF. The CDR3 nucleotides read TGTGCCAGCAGCCCGGGGACTAGCGGCCTTGACAATGAGCAGTTCTTC.

In this sample, this clone turned up once. V gene TRBV4-2 combines with J gene TRBJ2-5, with 13 bases matching TRBD2. J gave up 8 bases and V 0 bases, and 9 bases lay outside the gene matches. Germline CDR1 and CDR2: LGHNA and YNFKEQ. The CDR3 covers 17 residues. CDR3 loop: CASSQDGTSGNKRTQYF. The DNA for the CDR3 is TGTGCCAGCAGCCAAGACGGGACTAGCGGGAATAAGAGAACCCAGTACTTC.

The chain recombines TRBV13 with TRBJ1-1; tentatively, D is TRBD1 (6 bases). This CDR3 region has 12 residues. CDR1 and CDR2 (germline): PRHDT, FYEKMQ (reference sequence). Between the trimmed V and J ends, which lost 3 bases and 7 bases, there was a span of 9 bases. In DNA, the CDR3 is TGTGCCAGCAGCTTGGGGGGGCTTGAAGCTTTCTTT. The encoded protein is CASSLGGLEAFF.

The rearrangement uses TRBV9 and TRBJ2-3, with TRBD2 matching over 9 bases. The CDR3 loop spans 17 amino acids. Germline trimming cut 0 bases from V and 3 bases from J; bases unmatched to any gene: 8. Germline CDR1 reads SGDLS; CDR2 reads YYNGEE. The CDR3 region is CASSVAGGRGSTDTQYF. In DNA form, the CDR3 reads TGTGCCAGCAGCGTAGCTGGCGGGAGGGGGTCAACAGATACGCAGTATTTT.